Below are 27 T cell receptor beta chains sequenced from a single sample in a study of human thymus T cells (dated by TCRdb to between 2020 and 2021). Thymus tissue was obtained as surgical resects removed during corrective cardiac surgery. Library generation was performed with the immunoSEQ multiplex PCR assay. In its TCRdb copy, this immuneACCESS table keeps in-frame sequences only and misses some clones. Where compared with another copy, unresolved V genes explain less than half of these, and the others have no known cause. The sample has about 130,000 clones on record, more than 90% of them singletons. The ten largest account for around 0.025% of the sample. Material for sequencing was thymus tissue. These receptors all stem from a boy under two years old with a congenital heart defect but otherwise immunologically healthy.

The CDR3 nucleotides are TGTGCCAGCAGCCGAGACAGGGCAGGGGAGACCCAGTACTTC. Its translation: CASSRDRAGETQYF. This chain links TRBV5-4 with TRBJ2-5, with TRBD1 matching over 7 bases. The CDR3 loop spans 14 amino acids. The V segment lost 4 bases and the J segment 5 bases; nucleotides outside the gene matches: 8. CDR1 is SGHNT and CDR2 is YYREEE in the germline V gene (reference sequence). Supplemented by reference TRBV5-4 and TRBJ2-5, the full variable domain reads ETGVTQSPTHLIKTRGQQVTLRCSSQSGHNTVSWYQQALGQGPQFIFQYYREEENGRGNFPPRFSGLQFPNYSSELNVNALELDDSALYLCASSRDRAGETQYFGPGTRLLVL.

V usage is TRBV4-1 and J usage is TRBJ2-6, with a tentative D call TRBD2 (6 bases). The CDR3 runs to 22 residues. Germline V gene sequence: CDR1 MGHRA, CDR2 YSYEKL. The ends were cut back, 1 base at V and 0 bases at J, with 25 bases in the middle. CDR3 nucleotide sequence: TGCGCCAGCAGCCAAGTTTCGCTATCGGAGGGACGCTTAAACTCTGGGGCCAACGTCCTGACTTTC. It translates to CASSQVSLSEGRLNSGANVLTF.

Here the CDR3 reads CASSLALGGISYEQYF. The CDR3 bases are TGTGCCAGCAGCTTAGCGCTCGGGGGGATCTCCTACGAGCAGTACTTC. The chain couples TRBV7-2 to TRBJ2-7, with 7 bases aligning to TRBD2. Per germline, CDR1 SGHTA and CDR2 FQGNSA. V was pared by 0 bases and J by 0 bases, with 5 bases of the junction left unmatched. There are 16 residues in the CDR3.

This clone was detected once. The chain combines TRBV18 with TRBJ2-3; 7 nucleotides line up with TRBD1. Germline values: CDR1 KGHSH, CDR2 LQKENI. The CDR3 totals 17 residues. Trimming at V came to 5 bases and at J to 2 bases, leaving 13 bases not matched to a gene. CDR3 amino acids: CASSSVRQGMNTDTQYF. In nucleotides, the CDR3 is TGTGCCAGCTCATCTGTTCGACAGGGAATGAACACAGATACGCAGTATTTT.

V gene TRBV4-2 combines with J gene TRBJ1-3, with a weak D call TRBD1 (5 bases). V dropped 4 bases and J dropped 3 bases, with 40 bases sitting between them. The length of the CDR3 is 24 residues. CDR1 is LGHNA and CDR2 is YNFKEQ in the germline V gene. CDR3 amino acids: CASSPTTGERDRERAQGFGNTIYF. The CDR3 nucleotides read TGTGCCAGCAGCCCGACAACCGGAGAAAGAGATAGGGAGAGGGCCCAGGGATTTGGAAACACCATATATTTT.

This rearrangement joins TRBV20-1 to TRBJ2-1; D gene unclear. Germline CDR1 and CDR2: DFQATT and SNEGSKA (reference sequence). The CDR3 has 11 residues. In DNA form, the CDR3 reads TGCAGCGGGCTGGGGTACAATGAGCAGTTCTTC. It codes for CSGLGYNEQFF.

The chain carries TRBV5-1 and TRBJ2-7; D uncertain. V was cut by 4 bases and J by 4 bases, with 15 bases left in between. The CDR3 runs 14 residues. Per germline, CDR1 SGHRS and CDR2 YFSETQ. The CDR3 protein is CASSLRGPFYEQYF. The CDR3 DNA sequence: TGCGCCAGCAGCCTTCGAGGACCCTTTTACGAGCAGTACTTC.

CDR3 nucleotides: TGCGCCAGCAGCTTCGGACACTTAAACACTGAAGCTTTCTTT. Translation gives CASSFGHLNTEAFF. V is TRBV5-1 and J is TRBJ1-1, with TRBD1 as a possible D gene (5 bases). The CDR3 sequence is 14 residues long. The V end was cut by 2 bases, the J end by 2 bases, with 10 bases between. Germline V CDR1 and CDR2: SGHRS, YFSETQ.

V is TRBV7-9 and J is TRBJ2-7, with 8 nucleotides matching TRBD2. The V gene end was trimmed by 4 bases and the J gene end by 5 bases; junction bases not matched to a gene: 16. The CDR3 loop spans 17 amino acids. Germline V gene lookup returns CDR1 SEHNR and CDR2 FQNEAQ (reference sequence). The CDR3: CASSSPTVSGGSHEQYF. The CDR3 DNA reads TGTGCCAGCAGCTCCCCTACTGTGAGCGGGGGTAGCCACGAGCAGTACTTC. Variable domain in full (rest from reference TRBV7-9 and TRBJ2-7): DTGVSQNPRHKITKRGQNVTFRCDPISEHNRLYWYRQTLGQGPEFLTYFQNEAQLEKSRLLSDRFSAERPKGSFSTLEIQRTEQGDSAMYLCASSSPTVSGGSHEQYFGPGTRLTVT.

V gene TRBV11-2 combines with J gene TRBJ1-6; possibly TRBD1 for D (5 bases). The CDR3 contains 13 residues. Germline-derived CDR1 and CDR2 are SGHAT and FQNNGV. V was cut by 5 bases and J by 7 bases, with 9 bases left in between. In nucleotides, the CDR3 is TGTGCCAGCAGCGCAACAGGAAATTCACCCCTCCACTTT. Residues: CASSATGNSPLHF.

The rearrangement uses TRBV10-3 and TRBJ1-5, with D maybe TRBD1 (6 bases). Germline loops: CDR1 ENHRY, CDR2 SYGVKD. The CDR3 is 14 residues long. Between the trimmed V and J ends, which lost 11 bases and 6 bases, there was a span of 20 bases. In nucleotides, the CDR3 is TGTGCCGGCAACCCCGGCAGGGGAAGTCAGCCCCAGCATTTT. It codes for CAGNPGRGSQPQHF.

CDR3: CASSRQPGLAGTTPSTDTQYF. DNA of the CDR3: TGTGCCAGTAGTAGACAACCGGGACTAGCGGGGACGACCCCTAGCACAGATACGCAGTATTTT. The chain joins TRBV19 to TRBJ2-3, with 13 bases that match TRBD2. Germline values: CDR1 LNHDA, CDR2 SQIVND (reference sequence). V shed 4 bases and J 0 bases; nucleotides not matched to a gene: 16. The CDR3 is 21 residues long.

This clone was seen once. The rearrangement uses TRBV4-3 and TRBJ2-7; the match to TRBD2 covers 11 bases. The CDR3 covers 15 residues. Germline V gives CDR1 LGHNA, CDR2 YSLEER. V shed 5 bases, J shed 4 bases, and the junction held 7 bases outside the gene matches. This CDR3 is CASSARASGGYEQYF. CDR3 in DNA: TGCGCCAGCAGCGCTAGGGCTAGCGGGGGGTACGAGCAGTACTTC.

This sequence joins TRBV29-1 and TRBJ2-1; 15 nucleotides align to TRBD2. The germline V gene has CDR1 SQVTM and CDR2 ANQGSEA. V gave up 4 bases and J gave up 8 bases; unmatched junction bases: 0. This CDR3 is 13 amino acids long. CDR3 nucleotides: TGCAGCGTTGGGACTAGCGGGGGGGATGAGCAGTTCTTC. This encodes CSVGTSGGDEQFF.

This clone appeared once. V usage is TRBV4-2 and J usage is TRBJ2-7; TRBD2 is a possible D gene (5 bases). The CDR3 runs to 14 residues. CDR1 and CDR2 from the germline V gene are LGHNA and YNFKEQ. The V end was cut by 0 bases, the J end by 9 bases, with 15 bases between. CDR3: CASSQELGLGGQYF. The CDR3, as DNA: TGTGCCAGCAGCCAAGAATTAGGCCTAGGAGGGCAGTACTTC.

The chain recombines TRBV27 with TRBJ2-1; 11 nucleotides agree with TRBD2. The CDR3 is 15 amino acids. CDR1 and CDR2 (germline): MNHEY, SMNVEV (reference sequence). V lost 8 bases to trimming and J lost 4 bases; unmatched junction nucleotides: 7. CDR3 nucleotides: TGTGCCAGCGCCCCCGGGACTAGCGGATACAATGAGCAGTTCTTC. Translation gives CASAPGTSGYNEQFF.

CDR3 protein: CASSSGVRGELFF. DNA of the CDR3: TGTGCCAGCAGCTCCGGCGTTCGAGGGGAGCTGTTTTTT. The V call is TRBV7-3, the J call TRBJ2-2, with unresolved D. V was shortened by 4 bases and J by 8 bases, with 11 bases between the two germline ends. The CDR3 loop spans 13 amino acids. Germline-derived CDR1 and CDR2 are SGHTA and FQGTGA. Combining the CDR3 with reference TRBV7-3 and TRBJ2-2 gives the whole variable domain GAGVSQTPSNKVTEKGKYVELRCDPISGHTALYWYRQSLGQGPEFLIYFQGTGAADDSGLPNDRFFAVRPEGSVSTLKIQRTERGDSAVYLCASSSGVRGELFFGEGSRLTVL.

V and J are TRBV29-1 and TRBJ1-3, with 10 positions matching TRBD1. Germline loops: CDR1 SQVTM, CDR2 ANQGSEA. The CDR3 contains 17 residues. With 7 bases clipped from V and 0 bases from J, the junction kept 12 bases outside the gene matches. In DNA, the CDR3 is TGCAGCGCCTCACCGGGACAGGGGACTTTCTCTGGAAACACCATATATTTT. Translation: CSASPGQGTFSGNTIYF.

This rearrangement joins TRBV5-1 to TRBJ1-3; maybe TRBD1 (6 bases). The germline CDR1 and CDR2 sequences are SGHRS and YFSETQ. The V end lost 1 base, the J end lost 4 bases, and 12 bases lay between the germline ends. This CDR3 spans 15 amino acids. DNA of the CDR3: TGCGCCAGCAGCTTGCAACAGGGTGGAGGAAACACCATATATTTT. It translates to CASSLQQGGGNTIYF.

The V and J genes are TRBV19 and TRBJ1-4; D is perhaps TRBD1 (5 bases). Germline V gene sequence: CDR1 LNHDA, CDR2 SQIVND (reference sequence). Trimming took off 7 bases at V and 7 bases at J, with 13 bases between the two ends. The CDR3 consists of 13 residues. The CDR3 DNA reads TGTGCCAGTAAAGGATGGGGGTTTGAAAAACTGTTTTTT. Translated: CASKGWGFEKLFF.

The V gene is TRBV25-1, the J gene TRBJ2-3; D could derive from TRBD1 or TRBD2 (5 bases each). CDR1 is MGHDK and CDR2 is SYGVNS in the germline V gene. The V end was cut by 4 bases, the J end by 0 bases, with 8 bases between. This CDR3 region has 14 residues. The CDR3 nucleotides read TGTGCCAGCAGTGGGGGGTGGAGCACAGATACGCAGTATTTT. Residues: CASSGGWSTDTQYF.

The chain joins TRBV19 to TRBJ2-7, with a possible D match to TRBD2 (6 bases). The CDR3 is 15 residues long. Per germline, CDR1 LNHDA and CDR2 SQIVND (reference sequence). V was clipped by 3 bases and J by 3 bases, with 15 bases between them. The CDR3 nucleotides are TGTGCCAGTAGTATTGGGACTCGTGGGGTCTACGAGCAGTACTTC. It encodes CASSIGTRGVYEQYF.

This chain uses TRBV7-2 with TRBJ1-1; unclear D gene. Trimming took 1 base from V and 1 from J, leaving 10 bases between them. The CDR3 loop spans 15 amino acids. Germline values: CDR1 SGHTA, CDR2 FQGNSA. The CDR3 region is CASSLGARKNTEAFF. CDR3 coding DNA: TGTGCCAGCAGCTTAGGAGCCAGGAAGAACACTGAAGCTTTCTTT.

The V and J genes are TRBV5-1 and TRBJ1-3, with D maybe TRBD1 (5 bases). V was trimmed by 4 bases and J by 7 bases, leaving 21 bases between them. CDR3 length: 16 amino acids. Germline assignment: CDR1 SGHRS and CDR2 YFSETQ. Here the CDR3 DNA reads TGCGCCAGCAGCCAGAAACCCAGGGAGGTTGCGAACACCATATATTTT. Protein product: CASSQKPREVANTIYF.

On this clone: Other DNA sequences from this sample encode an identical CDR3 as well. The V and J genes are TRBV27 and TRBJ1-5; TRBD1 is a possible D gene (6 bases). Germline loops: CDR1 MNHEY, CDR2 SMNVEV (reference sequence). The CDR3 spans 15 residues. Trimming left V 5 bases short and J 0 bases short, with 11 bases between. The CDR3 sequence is CASSSRTDSNQPQHF. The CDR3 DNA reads TGTGCCAGCAGTAGTCGGACAGATAGCAATCAGCCCCAGCATTTT.

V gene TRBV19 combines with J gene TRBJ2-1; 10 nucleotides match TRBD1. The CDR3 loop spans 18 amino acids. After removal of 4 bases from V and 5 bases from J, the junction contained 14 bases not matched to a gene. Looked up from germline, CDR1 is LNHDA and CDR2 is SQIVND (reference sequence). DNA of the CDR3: TGTGCCAGTAGTAAACGCCCCCGGGGACAGGGGAGGAACAATGAGCAGTTCTTC. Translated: CASSKRPRGQGRNNEQFF.

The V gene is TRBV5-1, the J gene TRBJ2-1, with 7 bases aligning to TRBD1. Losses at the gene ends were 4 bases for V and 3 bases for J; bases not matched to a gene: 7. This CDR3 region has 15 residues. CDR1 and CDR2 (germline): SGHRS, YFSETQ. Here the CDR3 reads CASSTRQGSYNEQFF. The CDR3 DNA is TGCGCCAGCAGCACCCGACAGGGCAGCTACAATGAGCAGTTCTTC.